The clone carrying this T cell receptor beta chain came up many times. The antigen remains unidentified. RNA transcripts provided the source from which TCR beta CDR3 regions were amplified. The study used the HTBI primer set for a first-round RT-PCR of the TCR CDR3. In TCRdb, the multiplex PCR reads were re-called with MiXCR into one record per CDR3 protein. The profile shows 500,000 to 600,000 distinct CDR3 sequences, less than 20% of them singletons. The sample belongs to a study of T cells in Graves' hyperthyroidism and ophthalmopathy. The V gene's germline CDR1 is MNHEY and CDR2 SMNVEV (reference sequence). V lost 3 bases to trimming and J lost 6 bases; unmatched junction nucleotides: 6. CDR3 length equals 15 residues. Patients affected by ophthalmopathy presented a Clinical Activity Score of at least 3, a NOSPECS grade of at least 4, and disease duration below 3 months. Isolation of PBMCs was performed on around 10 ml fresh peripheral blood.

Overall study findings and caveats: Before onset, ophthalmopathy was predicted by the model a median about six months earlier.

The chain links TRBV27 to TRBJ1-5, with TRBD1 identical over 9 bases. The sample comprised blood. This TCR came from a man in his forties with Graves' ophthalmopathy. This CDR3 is CASSLTGGLSQPQHF. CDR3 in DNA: TGTGCCAGCAGTTTGACAGGGGGACTCAGTCAGCCCCAGCATTTT.